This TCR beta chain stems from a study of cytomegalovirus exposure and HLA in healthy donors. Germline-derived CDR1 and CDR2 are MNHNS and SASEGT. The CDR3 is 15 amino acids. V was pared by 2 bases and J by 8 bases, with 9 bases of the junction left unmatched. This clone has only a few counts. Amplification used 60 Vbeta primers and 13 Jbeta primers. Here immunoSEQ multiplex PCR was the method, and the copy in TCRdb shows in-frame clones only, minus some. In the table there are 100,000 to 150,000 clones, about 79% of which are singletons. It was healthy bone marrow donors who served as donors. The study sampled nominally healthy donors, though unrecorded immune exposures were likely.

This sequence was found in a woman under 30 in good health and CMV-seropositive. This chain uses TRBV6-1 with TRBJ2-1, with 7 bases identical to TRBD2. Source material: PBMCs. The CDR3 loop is CASSELFGGSDEQFF. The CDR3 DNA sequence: TGTGCCAGCAGTGAACTCTTCGGGGGGTCCGATGAGCAGTTCTTC.